Shown below are 6 T cell receptor beta chains from a single sample sequenced in a study of regulatory T cells in long-lasting Graves disease. Noted time point: newly diagnosed GD, antithyroid drugs for less than 3 months. PBMC RNA served as the TCR library source. Building the TCR beta libraries relied on iRepertoire HTBI primers, and CDR3 regions underwent Arm-PCR. TCRdb re-called the multiplex PCR reads with MiXCR, one entry per CDR3 protein. The table records 450,000 to 600,000 distinct CDR3 sequences, roughly 14% of them present only once. This sample was also put to use in a study of T cells in Graves' hyperthyroidism and ophthalmopathy.

Sequenced material: peripheral blood mononuclear cells (PBMCs), taken at new diagnosis, from a patient treated with antithyroid drugs. These receptors originate from a man aged 25-45 years with Graves disease.

Many counts were recorded for this clonotype. The chain couples TRBV5-1 to TRBJ1-2; possible D gene TRBD1, 6 bases. Germline loops: CDR1 SGHRS, CDR2 YFSETQ. V was shortened by 4 bases and J by 3 bases, with 16 bases between the two germline ends. The CDR3 has 15 residues. The CDR3 bases are TGCGCCAGCAGCCCAGGACAGTGGACGGACTATGGCTACACCTTC. Protein: CASSPGQWTDYGYTF. The full variable domain, rest sourced from reference TRBV5-1 and TRBJ1-2, is KAGVTQTPRYLIKTRGQQVTLSCSPISGHRSVSWYQQTPGQGLQFLFEYFSETQRNKGNFPGRFSGRQFSNSRSEMNVSTLELGDSALYLCASSPGQWTDYGYTFGSGTRLTVV.

The table lists this clonotype with many counts. This chain uses TRBV11-1 with TRBJ2-3; no clear D. CDR1 and CDR2 (germline): SGHAT, FQDESV (reference sequence). The V end lost 2 bases, the J end lost 6 bases, and 6 bases lay between the germline ends. This CDR3 is built from 12 residues. DNA for the CDR3: TGTGCCAGCAGCTTAAGTTTGGATACGCAGTATTTT. It encodes CASSLSLDTQYF. Full variable domain (rest looked up from reference TRBV11-1 and TRBJ2-3): EAEVAQSPRYKITEKSQAVAFWCDPISGHATLYWYRQILGQGPELLVQFQDESVVDDSQLPKDRFSAERLKGVDSTLKIQPAELGDSAMYLCASSLSLDTQYFGPGTRLTVL.

This clonotype was detected many times. This rearrangement joins TRBV7-8 to TRBJ2-7; 9 positions match TRBD2. Trimming took 1 base from V and 7 from J; bases not matched to a gene: 11. Per germline, CDR1 SGHVS and CDR2 FQNEAQ. The CDR3 consists of 16 residues. DNA of the CDR3: TGTGCCAGCAGCTTAGAAGGGACTAGCCGGATATGGGAGCAGTACTTC. Encoded protein: CASSLEGTSRIWEQYF.

V usage is TRBV20-1 and J usage is TRBJ2-7, with D perhaps being TRBD1 or TRBD2 (5 bases each). The CDR3 extends over 15 amino acids. The V gene's germline CDR1 is DFQATT and CDR2 SNEGSKA (reference sequence). The V gene lost 2 bases and the J gene lost 0 bases, with 14 bases spanning the gap. This CDR3 reads CSARRGAAGSYEQYF. For the CDR3, the DNA is TGCAGTGCTAGACGAGGGGCCGCAGGCTCCTACGAGCAGTACTTC.

This clonotype was seen repeatedly, ten times or more. The chain couples TRBV20-1 to TRBJ2-1; 13 nucleotides line up with TRBD2. V lost 3 bases, J lost 9 bases, and 8 bases stayed unmatched. Per the germline V gene, CDR1 is DFQATT and CDR2 is SNEGSKA (reference sequence). The CDR3 is made up of 15 amino acids. The CDR3 nucleotides are TGCAGTGCTAGCTTAGGACTAGCGGGAGTTAGTGAGCAGTTCTTC. It is translated as CSASLGLAGVSEQFF.

V is TRBV10-2 and J is TRBJ1-5; no clear D. The CDR3 spans 14 residues. V was trimmed by 10 bases and J by 7 bases, leaving 20 bases between them. Germline CDR1 reads WSHSY; CDR2 reads SAAADI. The CDR3 is CATRSDRAGQPQHF. The CDR3 nucleotides read TGCGCCACCCGATCTGACCGAGCGGGACAGCCCCAGCATTTT.